The 11 T cell receptor beta chains in this list originate from one sample, sequenced in a study of blood T cells in healthy people across ages. Combining a sample-barcoded 5' primer with a J-beta primer mix, a second PCR ran for roughly 7 to 12 cycles. TCRdb re-derived calls from the 5' RACE reads in MiXCR, one entry per CDR3 protein. This sample yields under 1 million distinct CDR3 sequences, of which around 43% are seen a single time; 15% to 25% belongs to the top ten. Sequencing used blood. These receptors were obtained from a man aged 55 to 70 in good health.

The chain employs TRBV30 and TRBJ2-2, with D possibly being TRBD1 or TRBD2 (5 bases each). CDR3 length: 14 amino acids. Germline V gene data show CDR1 as GTSNPN and CDR2 as SVGIG (reference sequence). V gave up 1 base and J gave up 2 bases, with 8 bases separating them. CDR3 amino acids: CAWSEGDNTGELFF. As DNA, the CDR3 is TGTGCCTGGAGTGAAGGGGACAACACCGGGGAGCTGTTTTTT. The full variable domain, its missing parts supplied by reference TRBV30 and TRBJ2-2, is SQTIHQWPATLVQPVGSPLSLECTVEGTSNPNLYWYRQAAGRGLQLLFYSVGIGQISSEVPQNLSASRPQDRQFILSSKKLLLSDSGFYLCAWSEGDNTGELFFGEGSRLTVL.

In its sample, this clonotype was seen a few times. The CDR3 protein is CASSLTSGGQSYEQYF. CDR3 nucleotides: TGTGCCAGCAGCCTGACGAGCGGGGGCCAGTCCTACGAGCAGTACTTC. The V call is TRBV3-1, the J call TRBJ2-7, with 8 bases matching TRBD2. The CDR3 is 16 residues long. V dropped 4 bases and J dropped 1; count of bases not matched to a gene: 9. Germline lookup yields CDR1 LGHDT and CDR2 YNNKEL (reference sequence).

The V call is TRBV6-1, the J call TRBJ2-1; tentative D call: TRBD2 (6 bases). CDR3 length: 18 residues. CDR1 is MNHNS and CDR2 is SASEGT in the germline V gene. V lost 1 base to trimming and J lost 5 bases, with 21 bases between them. The CDR3 coding sequence is TGTGCCAGCAGTGAAGAGCCTTTTTTAGCGGCGAATAACAATGAGCAGTTCTTC. This sequence encodes CASSEEPFLAANNNEQFF.

The chain links TRBV5-1 to TRBJ2-3, with D maybe TRBD1 (6 bases). In germline, CDR1 is SGHRS, CDR2 YFSETQ. V gave up 2 bases and J gave up 0 bases, with 10 bases separating them. The CDR3 runs to 15 residues. The DNA of the CDR3 is TGCGCCAGCAGCTTTCTGGACAGTAGCACAGATACGCAGTATTTT. It is translated as CASSFLDSSTDTQYF.

The chain carries TRBV7-2 and TRBJ2-7; the D gene is possibly TRBD2 (6 bases). The V gene's germline CDR1 is SGHTA and CDR2 FQGNSA. The length of the CDR3 is 12 residues. V shed 2 bases and J shed 10 bases, with 12 bases lying between them. CDR3 coding DNA: TGTGCCAGCAGCTTACGCGGGGCAACCCAGTACTTC. Translation gives CASSLRGATQYF.

Comments on this clonotype: One junction end does not reproduce the germline sequence, and a read error may be involved. V usage is TRBV15 and J usage is TRBJ1-5; 7 bases match TRBD1. Germline assignment: CDR1 LNHNV and CDR2 YYDKDF (reference sequence). The CDR3 loop spans 14 amino acids. CDR3 loop: CATSRGGSNQPQHF. The CDR3 DNA follows: TGCGCCACCAGCAGGGGGGGGAGCAATCAGCCCCAGCATTTT.

The chain is built from TRBV7-2 and TRBJ1-1; D uncertain. CDR3 size: 12 residues. Trimming cost V 5 bases and J 8 bases, with 12 bases left between them. CDR1 SGHTA and CDR2 FQGNSA come from the germline V gene. CDR3 bases: TGTGCCAGCAGCAACCCCCCAGTCGAAGCTTTCTTT. The encoded protein is CASSNPPVEAFF.

This clonotype was seen more than once but under ten times. V usage is TRBV10-3 and J usage is TRBJ2-3, with 8 positions matching TRBD2. The CDR3 is 16 residues long. Trimming cost V 3 bases and J 0 bases; bases outside gene matches: 5. The germline gives CDR1 ENHRY, CDR2 SYGVKD. DNA for the CDR3: TGTGCCATCAGTGACTTAAAGCGGGGGAGCACAGATACGCAGTATTTT. This codes for CAISDLKRGSTDTQYF.

The genes are TRBV28 and TRBJ2-3; TRBD1 matches 7 bases. The CDR3 has 16 amino acids. Germline-derived CDR1 and CDR2 are MDHEN and SYDVKM. V lost 4 bases to trimming and J lost 0 bases; unmatched junction nucleotides: 7. CDR3 region: CASSSNRGTSTDTQYF. The DNA for the CDR3 is TGTGCCAGCAGTTCGAACAGGGGTACTAGCACAGATACGCAGTATTTT. Filled out from reference TRBV28 and TRBJ2-3, the complete variable domain reads DVKVTQSSRYLVKRTGEKVFLECVQDMDHENMFWYRQDPGLGLRLIYFSYDVKMKEKGDIPEGYSVSREKKERFSLILESASTNQTSMYLCASSSNRGTSTDTQYFGPGTRLTVL.

This clonotype was observed a handful of times. This chain connects TRBV7-6 to TRBJ1-4, with D possibly being TRBD1 (5 bases). This CDR3 region has 14 residues. Trimming took off 1 base at V and 6 bases at J, with 9 bases between the two ends. Germline lookup yields CDR1 SGHVS and CDR2 FNYEAQ. CDR3 DNA: TGTGCCAGCAGCTTAGGGGGGATTGATGAAAAACTGTTTTTT. Protein product: CASSLGGIDEKLFF.

This clonotype was counted only a few times. The chain joins TRBV20-1 to TRBJ2-1, with 7 bases lining up with TRBD1. The J segment lost 14 bases and the V segment lost 2 bases, leaving 9 bases of the junction unmatched. The germline V gene has CDR1 DFQATT and CDR2 SNEGSKA (reference sequence). The CDR3 is 12 residues long. The CDR3 loop reads CSARPQGTEEFF. Here the CDR3 DNA reads TGCAGTGCTAGACCACAGGGGACAGAGGAGTTCTTC.